The 17 T cell receptor beta chains given below trace back to one sample, sequenced in a study of cytomegalovirus exposure and HLA in healthy donors. The PCR had 60 Vbeta and 13 Jbeta primers. Method: immunoSEQ multiplex PCR; TCRdb's copy keeps in-frame clones and lacks some. The sample is made up of about 90,000 clones, and the top ten hold roughly 3.4% of it. The sample consisted of PBMCs. The source of these receptors is a young woman in good health and CMV-seronegative.

Concerning this clone: This specimen includes other DNA sequences encoding the same CDR3. This chain uses TRBV15 with TRBJ1-1, with TRBD1 identical over 8 bases. J gave up 5 bases and V 6 bases, and 8 bases lay outside the gene matches. CDR1 and CDR2 (germline): LNHNV, YYDKDF (reference sequence). The CDR3 length is 14 residues. DNA of the CDR3: TGTGCCACCAGACTGGACAGGGTGAGGACTGAAGCTTTCTTT. This encodes CATRLDRVRTEAFF. Using reference TRBV15 and TRBJ1-1 for the parts outside the CDR3, the full variable domain is DAMVIQNPRYQVTQFGKPVTLSCSQTLNHNVMYWYQQKSSQAPKLLFHYYDKDFNNEADTPDNFQSRRPNTSFCFLDIRSPGLGDTAMYLCATRLDRVRTEAFFGQGTRLTVV.

The V and J genes are TRBV18 and TRBJ1-2; D is uncertain. The CDR3 length is 14 residues. V shed 2 bases and J shed 4 bases, with 11 bases lying between them. Germline V CDR1 and CDR2: KGHSH, LQKENI. The CDR3 is CASSPSSKGYGYTF. The CDR3 coding sequence is TGTGCCAGCTCACCATCTAGCAAGGGCTATGGCTACACCTTC.

The chain has TRBV6-6 and TRBJ1-2; 9 bases align to TRBD1. CDR3 length: 14 amino acids. V lost 5 bases to trimming and J lost 14 bases; unmatched junction nucleotides: 15. Per the germline V gene, CDR1 is MNHNY and CDR2 is SVGAGI (reference sequence). CDR3 bases: TGTGCCAGCAGTGGGGTAACAGGGGGCGCGGCGGAGACCTTC. Translating it yields CASSGVTGGAAETF.

This chain connects TRBV9 to TRBJ2-1; 7 bases map to TRBD2. With V trimmed by 0 bases and J by 8 bases, 8 bases remained unmatched. This CDR3 has 15 amino acids. Germline CDR1 is SGDLS and CDR2 is YYNGEE. CDR3 bases: TGTGCCAGCAGCGTAGACGGGAGGCGAAGCGATGAGCAGTTCTTC. Its protein product is CASSVDGRRSDEQFF.

The V and J genes are TRBV23-1 and TRBJ1-1, with 8 bases identical to TRBD1. TRBV23-1 is flagged as an ORF with uncertain function. The CDR3 sequence is 18 residues long. J was trimmed by 1 base and V by 2 bases; bases with no gene match: 12. The CDR3 region is CASSQTRAGGNWNTEAFF. As DNA, the CDR3 is TGCGCCAGCAGTCAAACCCGGGCAGGGGGCAATTGGAACACTGAAGCTTTCTTT.

The gene calls are TRBV14 and TRBJ2-5, with no clear D. Germline assignment: CDR1 SGHDN and CDR2 FVKESK. The length of the CDR3 is 16 residues. Trimming left V 0 bases short and J 1 base short, with 12 bases between. CDR3 sequence: CASSQDLPLGQETQYF. CDR3 DNA sequence: TGTGCCAGCAGCCAAGATCTCCCACTTGGCCAAGAGACCCAGTACTTC. Full variable domain (outside the CDR3, taken from reference TRBV14 and TRBJ2-5): EAGVTQFPSHSVIEKGQTVTLRCDPISGHDNLYWYRRVMGKEIKFLLHFVKESKQDESGMPNNRFLAERTGGTYSTLKVQPAELEDSGVYFCASSQDLPLGQETQYFGPGTRLLVL.

V gene TRBV6-5 combines with J gene TRBJ1-2, with 7 bases identical to TRBD1. V dropped 6 bases and J dropped 7; count of bases not matched to a gene: 14. Per germline, CDR1 MNHEY and CDR2 SVGAGI. The CDR3 has 15 residues. The DNA of the CDR3 is TGTGCCAGCAGCCCTGCCGACAGGGTATTAGGTGGCTACACCTTC. This translates into CASSPADRVLGGYTF.

The chain couples TRBV27 to TRBJ1-2; TRBD1 aligns across 7 bases. The junction had 8 bases not matched to a gene; V was cut back by 2 bases and J by 8 bases. The CDR3 spans 14 residues. Germline CDR1 and CDR2: MNHEY and SMNVEV (reference sequence). This CDR3 reads CASSLRQGNWGYTF. The CDR3 DNA is TGTGCCAGCAGTTTAAGACAGGGCAACTGGGGCTACACCTTC.

This rearrangement joins TRBV2 to TRBJ1-3; D is unclear. Germline CDR1 SNHLY, CDR2 FYNNEI. The CDR3 is made up of 13 amino acids. Trimming stripped 11 bases from V and 0 bases from J, with 11 bases between. The DNA of the CDR3 is TGTGCCGTCCCCTTGAGCTCTGGAAACACCATATATTTT. Protein product: CAVPLSSGNTIYF.

The chain combines TRBV6-1 with TRBJ1-2; 7 bases match TRBD1. Germline V gives CDR1 MNHNS, CDR2 SASEGT. The J segment lost 3 bases and the V segment lost 5 bases, leaving 6 bases of the junction unmatched. The CDR3 runs 14 residues. CDR3 sequence (DNA): TGTGCCAGCAGTCAAGGGGACAGAGACTATGGCTACACCTTC. This translates into CASSQGDRDYGYTF.

The genes are TRBV28 and TRBJ1-2, with D perhaps matching TRBD1 (6 bases). V was cut by 4 bases and J by 2 bases, with 17 bases left in between. The CDR3 sequence is 16 residues long. CDR1 is MDHEN and CDR2 is SYDVKM in the germline V gene. This CDR3 reads CASSSPNRAFNYGYTF. The CDR3 DNA sequence: TGTGCCAGCAGTTCCCCCAACAGGGCCTTCAACTATGGCTACACCTTC.

The DNA for the CDR3 is TGTGCCAGCAGCTTAGCAGGGGAAGGAAACACCATATATTTT. Translation gives CASSLAGEGNTIYF. The V gene is TRBV7-9, the J gene TRBJ1-3, with a weak D call TRBD1 (5 bases). Germline lookup yields CDR1 SEHNR and CDR2 FQNEAQ (reference sequence). V dropped 0 bases and J dropped 4 bases, with 7 bases sitting between them. The CDR3 runs to 14 residues.

About this clone itself: The junction departs from the called germline gene at one end, perhaps through a read error. The DNA of the CDR3 is TGTGCTAGCAGCTTAGCCGGGGACTACGAGCAGTACTTC. Encoded protein: CASSLAGDYEQYF. This chain joins TRBV7-7 and TRBJ2-7; TRBD2 is a possible D gene (5 bases). CDR3 length equals 13 residues. The germline V gene has CDR1 SSHAT and CDR2 FNYEAQ (reference sequence).

As DNA, the CDR3 is TGTGCCAGCAGTTTAAGGAGCTCTGGAAACACCATATATTTT. Translating gives CASSLRSSGNTIYF. The rearrangement uses TRBV28 and TRBJ1-3; D call uncertain. This CDR3 comprises 14 residues. Trimming removed 2 bases from V and 0 bases from J, with 5 bases in between. Germline assignment: CDR1 MDHEN and CDR2 SYDVKM.

The chain is built from TRBV5-1 and TRBJ1-1; 7 bases line up with TRBD1. CDR3 size: 15 residues. From germline, CDR1 is SGHRS and CDR2 YFSETQ. Trimming removed 4 bases from V and 4 bases from J; junction bases left unmatched: 10. The CDR3 spells CASSPRQGLVTEAFF. CDR3 DNA: TGCGCCAGCAGCCCGCGACAGGGATTGGTCACTGAAGCTTTCTTT.

This chain uses TRBV28 with TRBJ1-4, with D possibly being TRBD1 (6 bases). Germline V gene sequence: CDR1 MDHEN, CDR2 SYDVKM. V lost 2 bases and J 11 bases, leaving 15 bases between the germline ends. The CDR3 contains 14 residues. Here the CDR3 DNA reads TGTGCCAGCAGTTTAACAGGGCCCAGTGAGAAACTGTTTTTT. Its protein is CASSLTGPSEKLFF.

This clone shows up as medium-sized by frequency. The J gene is TRBJ1-1, the V gene TRBV9, with D maybe TRBD1 (6 bases). Germline-derived CDR1 and CDR2 are SGDLS and YYNGEE. The CDR3 loop spans 15 amino acids. V was pared by 5 bases and J by 2 bases, with 16 bases between. CDR3 protein: CASSPHAGVNTEAFF. CDR3 coding DNA: TGTGCCAGCAGTCCCCACGCAGGGGTAAACACTGAAGCTTTCTTT.